This T cell receptor (beta chain) comes out of a study of naive and memory T cell subsets. Study-level results: Possibly reflecting memory cells re-expressing CD45RA, a few larger clonotypes occurred in naive repertoires, especially CD8. Over 85% of naive TCR sequences appeared only once, unlike memory subsets.

There are a few counts of this clonotype. What it recognizes is unknown. V shed 11 bases and J shed 1 base, with 15 bases lying between them. CDR3 length equals 14 residues. Germline loops: CDR1 SGHTA, CDR2 FQGNSA. CD4 T cells were positively selected, then CD8 T cells from the CD4-negative fraction. Two oligonucleotides, mixed equimolar, formed the beta constant-region primer covering TRBC1 and TRBC2. The ligated cDNA underwent four PCR rounds using SP2 and nested alpha and beta constant-region primers. Each CDR3 protein is one row after TCRdb ran MiXCR on the UMI-ligation and nested PCR reads. Of about 150,000 distinct CDR3 sequences listed, under 25% are singletons.

The sequence came from a human donor in good health. The sequenced sample was naive CD4+ T cells from blood. The chain links TRBV7-2 to TRBJ2-1; D perhaps matches TRBD1 (5 bases). The CDR3 DNA reads as TGTGCCGCCGGGCAGGGAACATCCTACAATGAGCAGTTCTTC. Translation gives CAAGQGTSYNEQFF.